This is a list of T cell receptor beta chains from one sample in a study of cytomegalovirus exposure and HLA in healthy donors. Using immunoSEQ multiplex PCR, the repertoire was profiled, and TCRdb retains in-frame clones only, with some absent. In all, the sample yields roughly 76,000 clones. Sequences were obtained from PBMCs. The receptors here all came from a female donor in good health and CMV-seropositive. The conserved cysteine and the conserved F or W are not part of the CDR3 here. Expanded clones are given a class, and other clones once, few, many or no size at all.

NA 14 TRBJ1-3 TRBV28 ASSLTGGLSGNTIY
NA 14 TRBJ1-1 TRBV6-5 ASSFTGGIMNTEAF
NA 14 TRBJ1-1 TRBV9 ASSVVGVGQSTEAF
NA 11 TRBJ1-1 TRBV28 ASSQGQVLEAF
NA 14 TRBJ2-3 TRBV9 ASSSPRDTSTDTQY
NA 12 TRBJ2-2 TRBV10-3 ATNGRENTGELF
NA 9 TRBJ2-7 TRBV6-5 ARRRQGEQY
NA 14 TRBJ2-3 TRBV4-2 ASSQETGAGTDTQY
NA 14 TRBJ1-1 TRBV6-1 ASSEAESSGHTEAF
NA 11 TRBJ1-6 TRBV2 ASSVDSNSPLH
NA 13 TRBJ2-2 TRBV5-6 ASSLASRNTGELF
NA 14 TRBJ1-6 TRBV5-1 ASSPGAGENNSPLH
NA 11 TRBJ2-7 TRBV7-9 ASSLEGQYEQY
NA 12 TRBJ1-4 TRBV10-1 ASSARQGLEKLF
NA 13 TRBJ1-2 TRBV5-1 ASSFGQGIRYGYT
NA 13 TRBJ2-3 TRBV4-2 ATSELGRSTDTQY
NA 12 TRBJ2-3 TRBV6-1 ASSEGGGTDTQY
NA 13 TRBJ1-1 TRBV2 ASSRQGDSNTEAF
NA 12 TRBJ2-5 TRBV5-1 ASSLSGGKETQY
NA 11 TRBJ1-1 TRBV6-5 AIQGQENTEAF
NA 13 TRBJ2-2 TRBV11-2 ASSPGGGDTGELF
medium-sized 14 TRBJ2-2 TRBV6-1 ASSGLPGGNTGELF
NA 13 TRBJ1-5 TRBV28 ASSFSGVSNQPQH
NA 11 TRBJ2-1 TRBV13 ASSFSARDEQF
NA 12 TRBJ1-1 TRBV14 ASSQDWSYTEAF
NA 10 TRBJ2-5 TRBV5-1 ASRTGGETQY
NA 13 TRBJ1-6 TRBV11-2 ASSLVAAGNSPLH
NA 14 TRBJ1-2 TRBV9 ASSPRTGRANYGYT
NA 14 TRBJ2-2 TRBV7-9 ASSLVAGSNTGELF
NA 11 TRBJ2-2 TRBV30 AWSYTRSGELF
NA 12 TRBJ1-3 TRBV28 ASSSARGRNTIY
NA 15 TRBJ2-5 TRBV7-2 ASSLSFPGQGRETQY
NA 11 TRBJ1-1 TRBV29-1 SVEEEGNTEAF
NA 12 TRBJ1-5 TRBV29-1 SVAPGTGDQPQH
NA 12 TRBJ1-6 TRBV6-5 ASSPRDSRSPLH
NA 13 TRBJ2-3 TRBV28 ASRIGQGAADTQY
NA 13 TRBJ2-1 TRBV10-3 AISGHLAGLDEQF
NA 14 TRBJ1-2 TRBV4-1 ASSQEGGQGSYGYT
NA 12 TRBJ2-2 TRBV18 ASSPTGAAGELF
NA 12 TRBJ2-7 TRBV6-6 ASSSTGRADEQY
NA 14 TRBJ2-3 TRBV7-8 ASSLATGARSDTQY
NA 11 TRBJ1-5 TRBV7-2 ASSLGGRQHQH
NA 16 TRBJ2-5 TRBV13 ASSSGPLGLGLRETQY
NA 14 TRBJ2-3 TRBV19 ASSTGPSGVGDTQY
NA 16 TRBJ2-6 TRBV28 ASSPVGGLTSGANVLT
NA 11 TRBJ2-1 TRBV11-2 ASSLQGWNEQF
NA 13 TRBJ2-3 TRBV29-1 SVEGSGQSTDTQY
NA 13 TRBJ2-7 TRBV5-1 ASSLGAVGLYEQY
NA 10 TRBJ1-2 TRBV28 ASSPQGYGYT
NA 12 TRBJ1-6 TRBV4-3 ASSRTGDNSPLH
NA 11 TRBJ1-5 TRBV29-1 SVGTSGNQPQH
NA 13 TRBJ2-2 TRBV5-4 ASSLVSGTNGELF
NA 12 TRBJ2-7 TRBV1 TSRRDRGVYEQY
NA 16 TRBJ2-7 TRBV10-3 AIRPGTGNTSGSYEQY
NA 15 TRBJ2-7 TRBV4-1 ASSLDPAGTGDYEQY